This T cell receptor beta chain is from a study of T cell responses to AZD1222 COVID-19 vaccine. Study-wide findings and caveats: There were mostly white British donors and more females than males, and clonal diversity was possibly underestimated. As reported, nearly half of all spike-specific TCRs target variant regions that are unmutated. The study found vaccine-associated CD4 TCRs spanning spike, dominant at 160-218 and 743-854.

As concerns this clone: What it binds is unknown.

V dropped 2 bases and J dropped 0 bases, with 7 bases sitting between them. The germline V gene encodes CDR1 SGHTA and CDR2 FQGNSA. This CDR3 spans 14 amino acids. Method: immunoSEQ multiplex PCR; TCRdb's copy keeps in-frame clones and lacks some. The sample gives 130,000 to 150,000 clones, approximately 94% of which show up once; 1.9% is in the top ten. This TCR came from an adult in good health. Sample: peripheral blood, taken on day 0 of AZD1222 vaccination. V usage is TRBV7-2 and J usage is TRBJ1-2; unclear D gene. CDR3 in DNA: TGTGCCAGCAGCTTAACCACCGCTAACTATGGCTACACCTTC. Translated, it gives CASSLTTANYGYTF. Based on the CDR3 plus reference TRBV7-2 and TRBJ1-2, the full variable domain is GAGVSQSPSNKVTEKGKDVELRCDPISGHTALYWYRQSLGQGLEFLIYFQGNSAPDKSGLPSDRFSAERTGGSVSTLTIQRTQQEDSAVYLCASSLTTANYGYTFGSGTRLTVV.